These 21 T cell receptor beta chains were all obtained from the same sample, sequenced in a study of cytomegalovirus exposure and HLA in healthy donors. The PCR was carried out with 60 Vbeta primers and 13 Jbeta primers. Repertoires were generated with immunoSEQ multiplex PCR, while TCRdb's copy carries only in-frame clones and drops some. The data hold about 120,000 clones, with around 75% observed a single time. Sample: PBMCs. The receptors originated from a young man in good health and CMV-seronegative.

The V call is TRBV4-2, the J call TRBJ2-1; 7 bases map to TRBD2. CDR1 is LGHNA and CDR2 is YNFKEQ in the germline V gene. CDR3 length: 19 residues. V lost 2 bases and J lost 12; bases outside the gene matches: 25. This CDR3 reads CASSQPGKGGLPVSDGQFF. The CDR3 region has the DNA TGTGCCAGCAGCCAACCGGGCAAGGGAGGGCTTCCTGTCTCAGATGGGCAGTTCTTC.

The CDR3 DNA reads as TGTGCCAGCAGTCCCGAGGGGAGGGATGGCTACACCTTC. It yields the protein CASSPEGRDGYTF. The V and J genes are TRBV6-6 and TRBJ1-2; possibly TRBD1 for D (5 bases). The CDR3 is 13 amino acids. Germline V gene data show CDR1 as MNHNY and CDR2 as SVGAGI (reference sequence). The germline V and J ends were trimmed by 5 bases and 6 bases, with 13 bases remaining between them.

The chain joins TRBV28 to TRBJ1-5, with D perhaps matching TRBD1 (5 bases). This CDR3 is built from 13 residues. The germline V gene has CDR1 MDHEN and CDR2 SYDVKM. V was clipped by 8 bases and J by 7 bases, with 15 bases between them. CDR3 bases: TGTGCCAGCGGTGGGGGAGGGAGGCAGCCCCAGCATTTT. Amino acid sequence: CASGGGGRQPQHF.

The genes are TRBV30 and TRBJ1-6, with a weak D call TRBD1 (5 bases). Looked up from germline, CDR1 is GTSNPN and CDR2 is SVGIG (reference sequence). V lost 3 bases and J 7 bases, leaving 13 bases between the germline ends. The CDR3 loop spans 14 amino acids. CDR3: CAWSHNRGNSPLHF. The CDR3 DNA reads as TGTGCCTGGAGCCACAACCGGGGGAATTCACCCCTCCACTTT. Supplemented by reference TRBV30 and TRBJ1-6, the full variable domain reads SQTIHQWPATLVQPVGSPLSLECTVEGTSNPNLYWYRQAAGRGLQLLFYSVGIGQISSEVPQNLSASRPQDRQFILSSKKLLLSDSGFYLCAWSHNRGNSPLHFGNGTRLTVT.

The rearrangement joins TRBV12-5 to TRBJ2-2, with D possibly TRBD1 on 6 matching bases. The CDR3 sequence is 18 residues long. The germline gives CDR1 LGHNT, CDR2 FRNRAP. V lost 2 bases and J 1 base, leaving 17 bases between the germline ends. The CDR3 region is CASGLFPGASLNTGELFF. In DNA form, the CDR3 reads TGTGCTAGTGGTTTGTTCCCAGGGGCTAGCTTGAACACCGGGGAGCTGTTTTTT.

CDR3 coding DNA: TGTGCCAGCAGCCCGCGGGGAGTGGGCATCGTGAAAGAGACCCAGTACTTC. It is translated as CASSPRGVGIVKETQYF. The chain links TRBV7-9 to TRBJ2-5; D possibly corresponds to TRBD2 (6 bases). V lost 5 bases, J lost 3 bases, and 22 bases lay in between. Germline V gene sequence: CDR1 SEHNR, CDR2 FQNEAQ (reference sequence). This CDR3 has 17 residues.

This chain joins TRBV19 and TRBJ2-3; D is uncertain. The CDR3 spans 13 residues. Germline lookup yields CDR1 LNHDA and CDR2 SQIVND (reference sequence). Trimming took 1 base from V and 4 from J, leaving 6 bases between them. Written as DNA, the CDR3 is TGTGCCAGTAGTATAGTACGCGCAGATACGCAGTATTTT. This sequence encodes CASSIVRADTQYF.

This clone was recorded a few times. The gene calls are TRBV19 and TRBJ2-3; 9 bases align to TRBD2. The CDR3 loop spans 19 amino acids. The germline V gene encodes CDR1 LNHDA and CDR2 SQIVND (reference sequence). Germline trimming cut 5 bases from V and 0 bases from J; bases unmatched to any gene: 15. Written as DNA, the CDR3 is TGTGCCAGTAGTCAACCCAGTGGCGGGGGGGATTCTAGCACAGATACGCAGTATTTT. Residues: CASSQPSGGGDSSTDTQYF.

The chain employs TRBV19 and TRBJ1-5; 9 bases map to TRBD1. V was clipped by 10 bases and J by 2 bases; unmatched bases: 6. Germline-derived CDR1 and CDR2 are LNHDA and SQIVND (reference sequence). The CDR3 totals 14 residues. In DNA, the CDR3 is TGTGCCACCTCGGGACAGGGAGGCAATCAGCCCCAGCATTTT. It codes for CATSGQGGNQPQHF.

The V call is TRBV5-1, the J call TRBJ2-1, with TRBD2 identical over 8 bases. The CDR3 consists of 15 residues. Germline values: CDR1 SGHRS, CDR2 YFSETQ. The ends lost 2 bases at V and 6 bases at J; junction bases unmatched: 7. The CDR3 region is CASSFGGGWGNEQFF. Written as DNA, the CDR3 is TGCGCCAGCAGCTTCGGCGGGGGGTGGGGCAATGAGCAGTTCTTC.

This clone was seen a few times. The V and J genes are TRBV28 and TRBJ2-7; TRBD1 aligns across 9 bases. The length of the CDR3 is 13 residues. Germline V gene sequence: CDR1 MDHEN, CDR2 SYDVKM. Trimming took 9 bases from V and 0 from J; bases not matched to a gene: 3. Here the CDR3 reads CASIQGASYEQYF. CDR3 nucleotides: TGTGCCAGTATACAGGGGGCCTCCTACGAGCAGTACTTC.

The V gene is TRBV2, the J gene TRBJ1-6, with 7 bases lining up with TRBD1. The CDR3 consists of 15 residues. The germline gives CDR1 SNHLY, CDR2 FYNNEI. V gave up 8 bases and J gave up 5 bases; unmatched junction bases: 9. Here the CDR3 reads CASPSGTADNSPLHF. The CDR3 DNA reads TGTGCCAGCCCATCTGGGACAGCAGATAATTCACCCCTCCACTTT.

This chain links TRBV28 with TRBJ1-2; 8 nucleotides line up with TRBD1. Trimming removed 4 bases from V and 4 bases from J; junction bases left unmatched: 8. Per the germline V gene, CDR1 is MDHEN and CDR2 is SYDVKM. The CDR3 extends over 15 amino acids. This CDR3 reads CASSSTGQVTYGYTF. CDR3 DNA sequence: TGTGCCAGCAGTTCAACGGGACAGGTCACCTATGGCTACACCTTC.

This clone was counted between two and nine times. In DNA, the CDR3 is TGTGCCAGCAGCTTGGCACAGGGGGCTGGTGGCTACACCTTC. The encoded protein is CASSLAQGAGGYTF. The chain is built from TRBV5-4 and TRBJ1-2, with 9 bases identical to TRBD1. The CDR3 runs 14 residues. Germline V gene lookup returns CDR1 SGHNT and CDR2 YYREEE (reference sequence). Trimming at V came to 0 bases and at J to 7 bases, leaving 4 bases not matched to a gene.

This clone has a handful of counts. The chain uses TRBV5-1 and TRBJ2-3; 12 nucleotides align to TRBD2. Looked up from germline, CDR1 is SGHRS and CDR2 is YFSETQ. This CDR3 comprises 16 residues. Unmatched junction bases numbered 4, after V lost 0 bases and J lost 5 bases. The CDR3 DNA is TGCGCCAGCAGCTTGGAACTAGCGGGGGGTTTAGATACGCAGTATTTT. Translation gives CASSLELAGGLDTQYF.

V usage is TRBV9 and J usage is TRBJ2-2; 11 positions agree with TRBD2. This CDR3 is 16 amino acids long. The germline CDR1 and CDR2 sequences are SGDLS and YYNGEE. The ends lost 3 bases at V and 1 base at J; junction bases unmatched: 2. CDR3 amino acids: CASSGSGGENTGELFF. The CDR3 coding sequence is TGTGCCAGCAGCGGTAGCGGGGGGGAGAACACCGGGGAGCTGTTTTTT.

The chain is built from TRBV5-1 and TRBJ2-7; 9 bases line up with TRBD1. Unmatched junction bases numbered 14, after V lost 4 bases and J lost 3 bases. The V gene's germline CDR1 is SGHRS and CDR2 YFSETQ. This CDR3 is 17 amino acids long. The CDR3 loop is CASSAGTGSPLLYEQYF. The CDR3 bases are TGCGCCAGCAGCGCCGGGACAGGGTCTCCTCTCCTCTACGAGCAGTACTTC.

This chain uses TRBV6-4 with TRBJ2-3; 8 bases agree with TRBD2. CDR3 length: 14 amino acids. In germline, CDR1 is MRHNA, CDR2 SNTAGT. Losses at the gene ends were 5 bases for V and 4 bases for J; bases not matched to a gene: 5. CDR3 protein: CASSRGSGADTQYF. CDR3 in DNA: TGTGCCAGCAGTCGTGGTAGCGGGGCAGATACGCAGTATTTT.

The CDR3 DNA reads TGCGCCAGCAGCTTGACTAACAGGGGGCGCAGGACCGGCTACGAGCAGTACTTC. It translates to CASSLTNRGRRTGYEQYF. This sequence joins TRBV5-1 and TRBJ2-7, with 9 bases identical to TRBD1. Trimming removed 1 base from V and 3 bases from J; junction bases left unmatched: 14. This CDR3 region has 18 residues. The germline gives CDR1 SGHRS, CDR2 YFSETQ.

The V and J genes are TRBV5-6 and TRBJ2-7; weak D call: TRBD2 (5 bases). Trimming removed 1 base from V and 4 bases from J, with 12 bases in between. This CDR3 is built from 14 residues. Germline lookup yields CDR1 SGHDT and CDR2 YYEEEE. CDR3 protein: CASSLFIGEYEQYF. The DNA of the CDR3 is TGTGCCAGCAGCTTGTTTATCGGGGAGTACGAGCAGTACTTC.

The CDR3 nucleotides read TGTGCCAGCAGTGCAGGGAACACCGGGGAGCTGTTTTTT. Residues: CASSAGNTGELFF. The rearrangement links TRBV6-4 to TRBJ2-2; no reliable D call. V dropped 4 bases and J dropped 1 base, with 4 bases sitting between them. This CDR3 is 13 amino acids long. The germline V gene has CDR1 MRHNA and CDR2 SNTAGT.